This T cell receptor beta chain was profiled in a study of T cells in Graves' hyperthyroidism and ophthalmopathy. The overall study: Blood from the periphery was taken at initial diagnosis, before any treatment. Broader study findings: The model forecast ophthalmopathy, anticipating it by a median roughly 6.3 months before onset. Among clonotypes expanded in thyroid above 0.001, most were also found in blood.

The CDR3 runs to 14 residues. Germline V gives CDR1 MDHEN, CDR2 SYDVKM. Over 18 months, lack of ophthalmopathy progression marked Graves' hyperthyroidism as stable. Comments on this clonotype: Its antigen is unknown. A much bigger clone sits one base away, suggesting this may be a read error.

Amplified TCR beta CDR3 regions came from RNA transcripts. RT-PCR in the first round (using the HTBI primer set) targeted the TCR CDR3. TCRdb reanalysed the multiplex PCR reads using MiXCR and keeps one entry per CDR3 protein. The sample records a few hundred thousand distinct CDR3 sequences, 15% to 20% being singletons. Sequencing was done on a sample of blood. This TCR was sampled from a woman aged 45-59 years with Graves' hyperthyroidism. The genes are TRBV28 and TRBJ1-1, with D possibly TRBD1 on 6 matching bases. For the CDR3, the DNA is TGTGCCAGCAGCCCCGGGGGGCGAGGAACTGGAGCTTTCTTT. Protein product: CASSPGGRGTGAFF. Supplemented by reference TRBV28 and TRBJ1-1, the full variable domain reads DVKVTQSSRYLVKRTGEKVFLECVQDMDHENMFWYRQDPGLGLRLIYFSYDVKMKEKGDIPEGYSVSREKKERFSLILESASTNQTSMYLCASSPGGRGTGAFFGQGTRLTVV.